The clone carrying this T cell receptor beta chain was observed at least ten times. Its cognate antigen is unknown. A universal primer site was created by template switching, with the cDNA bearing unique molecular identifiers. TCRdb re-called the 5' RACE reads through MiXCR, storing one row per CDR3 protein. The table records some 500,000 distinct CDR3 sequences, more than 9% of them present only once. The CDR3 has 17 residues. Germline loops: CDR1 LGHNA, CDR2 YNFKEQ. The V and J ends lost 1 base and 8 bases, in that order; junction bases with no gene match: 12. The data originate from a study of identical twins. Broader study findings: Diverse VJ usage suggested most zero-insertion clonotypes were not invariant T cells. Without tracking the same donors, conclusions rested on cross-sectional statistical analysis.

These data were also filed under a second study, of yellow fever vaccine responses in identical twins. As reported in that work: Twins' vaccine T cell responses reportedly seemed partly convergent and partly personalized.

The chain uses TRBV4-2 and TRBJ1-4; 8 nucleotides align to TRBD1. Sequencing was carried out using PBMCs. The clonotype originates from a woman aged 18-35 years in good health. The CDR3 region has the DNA TGTGCCAGCAGCCAAGGACAGGGGATTCCCACAAGGGAAAAACTGTTTTTT. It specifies CASSQGQGIPTREKLFF.